A selection of T cell receptor beta chains follows, all from one sample in a study of blood T cell repertoires in COVID-19. Clones were sequenced by immunoSEQ multiplex PCR, and TCRdb holds only the in-frame ones, with some missing. Of 300,000 to 450,000 clones in the sample, 89% were seen once. Material: peripheral blood. The source is a woman younger than 45 with COVID-19, enrolled during active disease. Both conserved end residues are part of each CDR3. The order of the fields is V gene, CDR3 length, J gene, D gene, clone size, CDR3 protein, CDR3 DNA. The D gene is left open where the match is weak. Clone size is shown for a subset of rows, as once, few, many or a class of expanded clone.

TRBV24-1	13	TRBJ1-1	.	.	CATRGRGNTEAFF	TGTGCCACCAGGGGGCGGGGGAACACTGAAGCTTTCTTT
TRBV11-3	15	TRBJ2-1	.	.	CASSRRWGDYNEQFF	TGTGCCAGCAGCCGACGATGGGGGGATTACAATGAGCAGTTCTTC
TRBV3-1/TRBV3-2	18	TRBJ1-4	.	.	CASSQDPGRGATNEKLFF	TGTGCCAGCAGCCAAGATCCCGGCAGGGGCGCAACTAATGAAAAACTGTTTTTT
TRBV11-3	15	TRBJ2-3	TRBD2	.	CASSSSGRATDTQYF	TGTGCCAGCAGCTCTAGCGGGAGGGCCACAGATACGCAGTATTTT
TRBV18	17	TRBJ2-5	TRBD2	.	CASSPGLAGGIQETQYF	TGTGCCAGCTCACCAGGACTAGCGGGAGGGATCCAAGAGACCCAGTACTTC
TRBV19	15	TRBJ1-5	TRBD1	.	CASSRDRGRFQPQHF	TGTGCCAGTAGTAGGGACAGGGGTCGGTTTCAGCCCCAGCATTTT
TRBV19	14	TRBJ1-5	.	.	CASSPLTANQPQHF	TGTGCCAGTAGTCCACTGACAGCGAATCAGCCCCAGCATTTT
TRBV28	13	TRBJ2-1	.	.	CGAIGEAYNEQFF	TGTGGGGCCATTGGCGAAGCTTACAATGAGCAGTTCTTC
TRBV12-3/TRBV12-4	13	TRBJ1-4	.	.	CASSSSGGGKLFF	TGTGCCAGCAGCTCCTCCGGCGGAGGAAAACTGTTTTTT
TRBV5-6	14	TRBJ2-2	.	.	CASSLDRRLGVLFF	TGTGCCAGCAGCCTTGACAGGCGCCTCGGCGTGCTGTTTTTT
TRBV7-9	15	TRBJ2-1	.	.	CASSHSESSYNEQFF	TGTGCCAGCAGCCATAGCGAGAGCTCCTACAATGAGCAGTTCTTC
TRBV18	20	TRBJ1-2	.	once	CASSPRPRPGHQETNYGYTF	TGTGCCAGCTCACCAAGGCCCCGGCCGGGACACCAAGAGACTAACTATGGCTACACCTTC
TRBV19	15	TRBJ1-1	.	.	CASSISQGMNTEAFF	TGTGCCAGTAGTATTAGTCAGGGGATGAACACTGAAGCTTTCTTT
TRBV6-2/TRBV6-3	12	TRBJ1-2	.	.	CASSQDSYGYTF	TGTGCCAGCAGCCAGGACAGCTATGGCTACACCTTC
TRBV28	12	TRBJ1-5	.	.	CASSQGNQPQHF	TGTGCCAGCAGTCAGGGAAATCAGCCCCAGCATTTT
TRBV7-9	17	TRBJ2-5	.	.	CASSLAPGQQYQETQYF	TGTGCCAGCAGCTTAGCCCCGGGACAACAGTACCAAGAGACCCAGTACTTC
TRBV5-6	13	TRBJ2-7	.	.	CASSLARSYEQYF	TGTGCCAGCAGCTTGGCCAGATCCTACGAGCAGTACTTC
TRBV11-3	17	TRBJ2-3	TRBD2	.	CASSRRGLAGFTDTQYF	TGTGCCAGCAGCCGCAGGGGACTAGCGGGATTCACAGATACGCAGTATTTT
TRBV10-3	14	TRBJ2-5	.	.	CAIKGQETQETQYF	TGTGCCATCAAGGGGCAGGAGACCCAAGAGACCCAGTACTTC
TRBV5-4	13	TRBJ2-3	.	few	CASSLDRPDTQYF	TGTGCCAGCAGCTTAGACAGACCAGATACGCAGTATTTT
TRBV2	12	TRBJ1-5	.	.	CASGGSYQPQHF	TGTGCCAGCGGAGGGTCCTATCAGCCCCAGCATTTT
TRBV27	15	TRBJ1-1	.	.	CASRITGPSNTEAFF	TGTGCCAGCAGGATTACAGGGCCCTCTAACACTGAAGCTTTCTTT
TRBV18	14	TRBJ2-5	.	.	CASSPVAAQETQYF	TGTGCCAGCTCACCTGTAGCAGCTCAAGAGACCCAGTACTTC
TRBV7-2	15	TRBJ1-6	.	.	CASSLEAQGYSPLHF	TGTGCCAGCAGCTTAGAGGCACAGGGCTATTCACCCCTCCACTTT
TRBV10-3	12	TRBJ1-6	.	.	CAIRTEGSPLHF	TGTGCCATCAGGACGGAGGGGTCACCCCTCCACTTT
TRBV28	11	TRBJ1-1	.	.	CASTFSTEAFF	TGTGCCAGCACCTTCTCCACTGAAGCTTTCTTT
TRBV6-2/TRBV6-3	17	TRBJ1-3	.	.	CASSYFRSITSGNTIYF	TGTGCCAGCAGTTACTTCAGATCGATCACCTCTGGAAACACCATATATTTT
TRBV6-1	14	TRBJ1-2	.	.	CASSEVSGGNSYTF	TGTGCCAGCAGTGAAGTTTCCGGGGGGAATAGCTACACCTTC
TRBV10-3	18	TRBJ2-3	TRBD2	.	CAASNNGLAGTGTDTQYF	TGTGCCGCTTCCAATAATGGACTAGCGGGGACTGGCACAGATACGCAGTATTTT
TRBV15	15	TRBJ1-6	TRBD1	.	CATSRDAGGDSPLHF	TGTGCCACCAGCAGAGATGCAGGGGGCGATTCACCCCTCCACTTT
TRBV28	15	TRBJ1-2	TRBD1	.	CASSSGRGQNYGYTF	TGTGCCAGCAGTTCAGGCAGGGGGCAGAACTATGGCTACACCTTC
TRBV13	12	TRBJ1-2	.	once	CASSSATFGYTF	TGTGCCAGCAGCTCCGCGACATTTGGCTACACCTTC
TRBV15	19	TRBJ2-3	TRBD2	.	CATSRELAGVGGRTDTQYF	TGTGCCACCAGCAGGGAACTAGCGGGAGTCGGCGGCCGCACAGATACGCAGTATTTT
TRBV11-2	14	TRBJ1-2	.	once	CASSYTPDILGYTF	TGTGCCAGCAGCTATACCCCGGACATCTTAGGCTACACCTTC
TRBV24-1	13	TRBJ2-3	.	.	CATSDSYFDTQYF	TGTGCCACCAGTGATTCTTACTTCGATACGCAGTATTTT
TRBV6-4	16	TRBJ2-2	.	medium-sized	CASSDSPGRNTGELFF	TGTGCCAGCAGTGACTCACCAGGAAGGAACACCGGGGAGCTGTTTTTT
TRBV28	16	TRBJ2-5	TRBD1	.	CASSFLMGTALETQYF	TGTGCCAGCAGTTTTTTGATGGGGACAGCTCTAGAGACCCAGTACTTC
TRBV28	16	TRBJ2-5	TRBD1	.	CASSTPRTGHGETQYF	TGTGCCAGCAGTACTCCGAGGACAGGTCACGGGGAGACCCAGTACTTC
TRBV21-1	18	TRBJ1-5	.	.	CASSTPGPPIFRNQPQHF	TGTGCCAGCAGCACCCCAGGGCCCCCAATCTTTCGTAATCAGCCCCAGCATTTT
TRBV7-8	14	TRBJ2-3	TRBD2	.	CASRTSGDLGTQYF	TGTGCCAGCAGAACTAGCGGGGACCTTGGTACGCAGTATTTT
TRBV29-1	15	TRBJ2-6	.	once	CSVEVPTLGANVLTF	TGCAGCGTTGAAGTCCCGACTCTTGGGGCCAACGTCCTGACTTTC
TRBV13	15	TRBJ2-1	.	many	CASSPARSSYNEQFF	TGTGCCAGCAGCCCCGCCCGTAGCTCCTACAATGAGCAGTTCTTC
TRBV27	14	TRBJ2-3	.	.	CASSSLTSTDTQYF	TGTGCCAGCAGTAGTCTCACTAGCACAGATACGCAGTATTTT
TRBV7-9	16	TRBJ2-3	.	.	CASSLAKLGATDTQYF	TGTGCCAGCAGCTTAGCGAAACTAGGTGCCACAGATACGCAGTATTTT
TRBV7-2	16	TRBJ2-7	TRBD1	.	CASSRRPGQGSYEQYF	TGTGCCAGCAGCCGGAGACCGGGACAGGGTTCCTACGAGCAGTACTTC
TRBV6-5	15	TRBJ2-2	TRBD2	.	CASREDGGRFPELFF	TGTGCCAGCAGGGAGGACGGGGGGAGGTTTCCGGAGCTGTTTTTT